The 3 T cell receptor beta chains below were found in one sample sequenced in a study of T-cell reconstitution after alpha-beta-depleted transplantation in children. Unique molecular identifiers were incorporated when the TCRbeta library was constructed. TCRdb re-analysed the PCR reads in MiXCR, keeping a single row per CDR3 protein. Altogether 81,000 or so distinct CDR3 sequences are present, 15% to 19% being singletons, with the ten largest covering 15% to 20%. The sample was PBMCs, mostly from graft donor cells, taken 180 days after TCRalphabeta/CD19-depleted stem cell transplant. All receptors derive from a male patient aged 2-9 years who had a stem cell transplant for acute lymphoblastic leukemia, so the T cells may come from the graft donor.

The V and J genes are TRBV7-2 and TRBJ2-5, with 7 bases matching TRBD2. The V segment lost 1 base and the J segment 2 bases; nucleotides outside the gene matches: 7. The CDR3 has 16 residues. CDR1 SGHTA and CDR2 FQGNSA come from the germline V gene. The CDR3 DNA sequence: TGTGCCAGCAGCTTAGGGACTAGTTGGGGACAAGAGACCCAGTACTTC. This sequence encodes CASSLGTSWGQETQYF.

The rearrangement joins TRBV27 to TRBJ2-7; a possible D gene is TRBD1 (5 bases). Trimming shortened V by 2 bases and J by 2 bases, and 10 bases separated the two germline ends. The CDR3 runs 14 residues. CDR1 and CDR2 (germline): MNHEY, SMNVEV (reference sequence). The CDR3 nucleotides are TGTGCCAGCAGTTTAAGACAGCCTCCCTACGAGCAGTACTTC. Protein: CASSLRQPPYEQYF.

This clonotype was observed a handful of times. This chain joins TRBV7-9 and TRBJ2-3, with TRBD1 as a possible D gene (5 bases). Germline CDR1 is SEHNR and CDR2 is FQNEAQ (reference sequence). The CDR3 runs 15 residues. The germline V and J ends were trimmed by 2 bases and 2 bases, with 11 bases remaining between them. The CDR3 DNA follows: TGTGCCAGCAGCTTATTCCCAGGGCCCACAGATACGCAGTATTTT. Amino acids: CASSLFPGPTDTQYF.